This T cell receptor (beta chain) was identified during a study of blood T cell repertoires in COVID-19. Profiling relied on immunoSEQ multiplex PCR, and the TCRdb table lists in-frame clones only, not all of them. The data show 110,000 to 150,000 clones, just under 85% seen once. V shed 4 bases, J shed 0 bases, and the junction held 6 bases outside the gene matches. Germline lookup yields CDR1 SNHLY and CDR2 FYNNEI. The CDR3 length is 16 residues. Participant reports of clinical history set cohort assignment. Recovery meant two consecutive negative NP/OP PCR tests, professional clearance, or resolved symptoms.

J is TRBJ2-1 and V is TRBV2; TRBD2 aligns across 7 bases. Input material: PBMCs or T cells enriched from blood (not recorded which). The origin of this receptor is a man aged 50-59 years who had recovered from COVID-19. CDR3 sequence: CASSGSGTNSYNEQFF. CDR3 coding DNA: TGTGCCAGCAGTGGGAGTGGGACTAACTCCTACAATGAGCAGTTCTTC.